The TCR beta chain under discussion was sequenced for a study of Graves' ophthalmopathy and Graves' hyperthyroidism. This clonotype was recorded at least ten times. The antigen is undetermined. Study-wide results and limits: Ophthalmopathy was separated from stable hyperthyroidism by a 13-signature model with roughly 91% sensitivity and around 84% specificity. Detection in blood was also observed for most expanded thyroid clonotypes above 0.001 frequency.

The length of the CDR3 is 16 residues. Looked up from germline, CDR1 is SGHAT and CDR2 is FQNNGV. V was clipped by 5 bases and J by 4 bases, with 17 bases between them. The TCR beta CDR3 regions underwent amplification from RNA transcripts. Scientists carried out first-round RT-PCR using HTBI primers and then a second-round multiplex PCR. A single record per CDR3 protein comes from TCRdb applying MiXCR to the multiplex PCR reads. Found here are a few hundred thousand distinct CDR3 sequences, about 17% of them singletons; the top ten hold 1.5% to 2%. The sequencing sample was made of peripheral blood. This TCR derives from a woman in her late teens or twenties with Graves' ophthalmopathy. The chain couples TRBV11-2 to TRBJ2-2; D is undetermined. The CDR3 DNA is TGTGCCAGCAGCCCCAATTTATTAGGCGGCACCGGGGAGCTGTTTTTT. Translated, it gives CASSPNLLGGTGELFF.